A single sample is the source of the 32 T cell receptor beta chains below, sequenced in a study of tumor and adjacent non-tumor tissue in lung cancer. Three rounds of nested PCR, following a modified ARM-PCR protocol, produced the TCRbeta library. TCRdb analysed the multiplex PCR reads with MiXCR anew, one entry per CDR3 protein. The repertoire includes roughly 120,000 distinct CDR3 sequences, 84% of them detected once, and more than 20% sits in the top ten. The template was RNA from unsorted bulk tissue. The source material was lung tumor tissue. All receptors come from a man aged 70 or older with non-small cell lung cancer.

About this clonotype itself: Germline and junction disagree at one end, which may indicate a read error. The J gene is TRBJ1-2, the V gene TRBV29-1, with TRBD1 as a possible D gene (6 bases). There are 16 residues in the CDR3. Germline CDR1 and CDR2: SQVTM and ANQGSEA. In DNA form, the CDR3 reads TGCAGCGTTCTCCCCTATCAATCCTCAGGGGAAGATGGCTACACCTTT. Protein: CSVLPYQSSGEDGYTF.

The chain recombines TRBV4-2 with TRBJ1-2; 8 nucleotides match TRBD1. Trimming cost V 0 bases and J 14 bases; bases outside gene matches: 17. The germline V gene has CDR1 LGHNA and CDR2 YNFKEQ. This CDR3 has 16 residues. The CDR3 bases are TGTGCCAGCAGCCAAGAGCAGGGGGCGCCTAGATATGGCTGTACCTTC. Encoded protein: CASSQEQGAPRYGCTF.

On this clonotype: An end of the junction does not agree with germline; a read error may underlie this. The rearrangement joins TRBV5-6 to TRBJ2-1; D gene uncertain. The length of the CDR3 is 13 residues. From germline, CDR1 is SGHDT and CDR2 YYEEEE. As DNA, the CDR3 is TGTGCCAGCAGCTTTGAGCGCTACATTGAGCAGTTCTTC. Translating it yields CASSFERYIEQFF.

A word on this clonotype: A read error is likely, as this CDR3 ends without the conserved phenylalanine or tryptophan. The DNA is omitted, as the CDR3 cannot be located on it reliably, and the CDR3 follows TCRdb's listing. The chain uses TRBV12-3 or TRBV12-4 and TRBJ2-1. The CDR3 is 11 amino acids in total, end residues counted. This CDR3 is CASSSGFEEFL.

The J gene is TRBJ2-7, the V gene TRBV6-6, with 8 bases aligning to TRBD1. The CDR3 extends over 15 amino acids. CDR1 and CDR2 (germline): MNHNY, SVGAGI (reference sequence). With V trimmed by 6 bases and J by 5 bases, 12 bases remained unmatched. The CDR3 loop reads CASRPPGGGPDEQYF. The CDR3 DNA reads TGTGCCAGCAGGCCTCCAGGGGGCGGACCCGACGAGCAGTACTTC.

The rearrangement links TRBV19 to TRBJ1-4; the D is unclear. The CDR3 loop spans 14 amino acids. CDR1 and CDR2 (germline): LNHDA, SQIVND (reference sequence). Trimming stripped 7 bases from V and 0 bases from J, with 9 bases between. CDR3 residues: CASIGRATNEKLFF. As DNA, the CDR3 is TGTGCCAGTATCGGACGGGCAACTAATGAAAAACTGTTTTTT.

A remark on this clonotype: An end of the junction differs from the germline gene, which may be a read error. V and J are TRBV11-2 and TRBJ2-7; perhaps TRBD1 as D (6 bases). CDR3 size: 16 residues. Germline CDR1 and CDR2: SGHAT and FQNNGV. The CDR3 nucleotides read TGTGCCAGCAGCCCCCCCGTCGGGACACCGACCTACGATCAGTACTTC. Translated, it gives CASSPPVGTPTYDQYF. The whole variable domain, remainder taken from reference TRBV11-2 and TRBJ2-7, is EAGVAQSPRYKIIEKRQSVAFWCNPISGHATLYWYQQILGQGPKLLIQFQNNGVVDDSQLPKDRFSAERLKGVDSTLKIQPAKLEDSAVYLCASSPPVGTPTYDQYFGPGTRLTVT.

About this clonotype itself: Its ends do not fully match the called genes, so a read error is possible. V is TRBV6-6 and J is TRBJ2-4; 7 bases agree with TRBD1. This CDR3 spans 16 amino acids. Germline V gene lookup returns CDR1 MNHNY and CDR2 SVGAGI (reference sequence). Here the CDR3 DNA reads TGTGCCAGTAGTTACACGGGACAGCATGGGTCGAACATTCAGTACTTC. It translates to CASSYTGQHGSNIQYF.

Regarding this clonotype: The CDR3 does not end in the conserved phenylalanine or tryptophan, so this is likely a read error. As DNA, the CDR3 is TGCGCCAGCAGCCAACCTGTCTCTACAGATACGCAGTATTTG. It specifies CASSQPVSTDTQYL. The chain combines TRBV4-1 with TRBJ2-3; D unclear. This CDR3 comprises 14 residues. V was pared by 2 bases and J by 3 bases, with 9 bases between. Germline V gene sequence: CDR1 MGHRA, CDR2 YSYEKL.

Details on this clonotype: This CDR3 is missing its conserved last phenylalanine or tryptophan, likely due to a read error. No DNA is shown, since the ends of the CDR3 on it are uncertain; the CDR3 is the one TCRdb lists. The rearrangement uses TRBV14 and TRBJ2-3; TRBD2 is the table's D call and was not checked against the DNA. CDR1 and CDR2 (germline): SGHDN, FVKESK. The CDR3 is 16 residues long, ends included. The CDR3: CASSPIAGIFPDTHYC.

This sequence joins TRBV25-1 and TRBJ1-1; weak D call: TRBD1 (5 bases). Trimming stripped 4 bases from V and 3 bases from J, with 21 bases between. The CDR3 totals 17 residues. Germline lookup yields CDR1 MGHDK and CDR2 SYGVNS. The CDR3 region is CASSGGPGLGWDTEAFF. The CDR3 bases are TGTGCCAGCAGTGGTGGGCCGGGGCTAGGCTGGGACACTGAAGCTTTCTTT.

The CDR3 here is CASSHDITDTQYF. The CDR3 region has the DNA TGTGCCAGCTCCCACGACATCACAGATACGCAGTATTTT. The chain couples TRBV18 to TRBJ2-3; D uncertain. The CDR3 extends over 13 amino acids. V was cut by 6 bases and J by 2 bases, with 9 bases left in between. Germline V gene lookup returns CDR1 KGHSH and CDR2 LQKENI.

The table lists this clonotype with many counts. V and J are TRBV7-9 and TRBJ1-1; 7 nucleotides agree with TRBD1. The V segment lost 4 bases and the J segment 9 bases; nucleotides outside the gene matches: 8. This CDR3 is built from 13 residues. Germline V gene data show CDR1 as SEHNR and CDR2 as FQNEAQ (reference sequence). CDR3 bases: TGTGCCAGCAGCTCTCCGGGACAGAGCAAAGCTTTCTTT. Translating it yields CASSSPGQSKAFF.

As to this clonotype: Mismatch with germline at one junction end may stem from a read error. The chain recombines TRBV28 with TRBJ2-3; the D is unclear. The CDR3 is 11 residues long. Germline V gives CDR1 MDHEN, CDR2 SYDVKM. The CDR3 DNA reads as TGTACCAGCATCCAGACGTATACGCAGTATTTT. Protein: CTSIQTYTQYF.

This clonotype has just one count. The J gene is TRBJ2-1, the V gene TRBV11-2; D might be TRBD2 (6 bases). Per germline, CDR1 SGHAT and CDR2 FQNNGV. The CDR3 has 18 residues. The V end lost 2 bases, the J end lost 9 bases, and 26 bases lay between the germline ends. CDR3 sequence reads: CASSLHVRDWVSFIEQFF. DNA of the CDR3: TGTGCCAGCAGCTTACACGTGCGGGACTGGGTCTCCTTCATTGAGCAGTTCTTC.

As regards this clonotype: Just one base apart from a much larger clone, this may be a read error. The CDR3 is CTSRPTGGSNEKLFF. DNA of the CDR3: TGTACCAGCAGACCGACAGGAGGTAGTAATGAAAAACTGTTTTTT. This rearrangement joins TRBV6-5 to TRBJ1-4; TRBD1 might be the D (6 bases). CDR3 length equals 15 residues. Germline assignment: CDR1 MNHEY and CDR2 SVGAGI.

V and J are TRBV12-3 or TRBV12-4 and TRBJ1-2; D is ambiguous. The ends were cut back, 5 bases at V and 5 bases at J, with 21 bases in the middle. This CDR3 has 16 residues. CDR3 DNA: TGTGCCAGCAGTCCGGGATATGGCTATTCAGGTTATGGCTACACCTTC. Encoded protein: CASSPGYGYSGYGYTF.

This clonotype occurred once. A read error may be the cause here, since a much bigger clone is one base away. The chain couples TRBV11-2 to TRBJ2-3, with a possible D match to TRBD2 (5 bases). The CDR3 is 13 amino acids. Germline CDR1 is SGHAT and CDR2 is FQNNGV. Written as DNA, the CDR3 is TGTACCAGCGGCCCCTGGAGCATAGATACGCAGTATTTT. Encoded protein: CTSGPWSIDTQYF.

This clonotype was observed once. An end of the junction differs from the germline gene, which may be a read error. V usage is TRBV10-3 and J usage is TRBJ1-4; D is possibly TRBD1 (5 bases). CDR3 size: 15 residues. Germline loops: CDR1 ENHRY, CDR2 SYGVKD. CDR3 region: CAINDRGGYNEKLFF. For the CDR3, the DNA is TGTGCCATCAATGATCGGGGCGGTTATAATGAAAAACTGTTTTTC.

Comments on this clonotype: An end of the junction does not agree with germline; a read error may underlie this. The rearrangement joins TRBV6-6 to TRBJ2-1; D is possibly TRBD1 (5 bases). The CDR3 has 15 amino acids. Germline V gene lookup returns CDR1 MNHNY and CDR2 SVGAGI (reference sequence). The CDR3 loop reads CASTKGRVINNGQFF. The CDR3 coding sequence is TGTGCCAGCACCAAGGGCAGGGTTATAAACAATGGGCAGTTCTTC.

The CDR3 nucleotides read TGTGTCAGAAGTCTAGCGGGGGGCTCGGACGAGCAGTTCTTC. Translating it yields CVRSLAGGSDEQFF. The chain carries TRBV12-3 or TRBV12-4 and TRBJ2-1; 11 bases are shared with TRBD2. The CDR3 runs 14 residues.

Comment on this clonotype: Lacking the conserved final phenylalanine or tryptophan, this CDR3 likely reflects a read error. V usage is TRBV28 and J usage is TRBJ2-2, with D unclear. Germline assignment: CDR1 MDHEN and CDR2 SYDVKM. The CDR3 totals 15 residues. DNA of the CDR3: TGTGCCAGCAGTTTAATGGGCTCGAAGACCGGGGAGCTGTTTCTT. Protein product: CASSLMGSKTGELFL.

The rearrangement links TRBV4-2 to TRBJ1-2; D remains ambiguous. Trimming took 1 base from V and 4 from J, leaving 10 bases between them. CDR1 LGHNA and CDR2 YNFKEQ come from the germline V gene. The CDR3 has 14 amino acids. CDR3 nucleotides: TGTGCCAGCAGCCAAGCCAGGAGTGGCTATGGCTACACCTTC. As protein: CASSQARSGYGYTF.

Of note for this clonotype: One end of the junction is discordant with germline, which a read error may explain. V and J are TRBV6-5 and TRBJ2-1; D is unresolved. CDR3 length: 16 amino acids. CDR1 MNHEY and CDR2 SVGAGI come from the germline V gene. The CDR3 sequence is CASSSPWPRSYNEQFF. The CDR3 DNA follows: TGTGCTAGCAGCTCTCCCTGGCCACGCTCCTATAATGAGCAGTTCTTC.

This clonotype turned up a few times. Mismatch with germline at one junction end may stem from a read error. The rearrangement uses TRBV4-1 and TRBJ2-7; D remains unclear. This CDR3 is 15 amino acids long. The V gene's germline CDR1 is MGHRA and CDR2 YSYEKL. The CDR3 DNA reads as TGCTCCAGCAGCCAAGAAGATAGGGTCTCCTACGAGCAGTACTTC. Its protein is CSSSQEDRVSYEQYF.

As regards this clonotype: The germline gene is not matched at one end of the junction; a read error may be the cause. The chain has TRBV29-1 and TRBJ2-5; D could derive from TRBD1 or TRBD2 (5 bases each). The CDR3 covers 13 residues. Germline V CDR1 and CDR2: SQVTM, ANQGSEA. CDR3 sequence: CSVANRFQETRHF. DNA for the CDR3: TGTAGCGTGGCCAACAGGTTCCAAGAGACCCGGCACTTC.

Points on this clonotype: At one boundary the junction diverges from the germline segment, which might be a read error. V and J are TRBV29-1 and TRBJ2-5; D might be TRBD1 (6 bases). The germline CDR1 and CDR2 sequences are SQVTM and ANQGSEA. This CDR3 spans 16 amino acids. CDR3 region: CSAKPYLLTGQEIQYF. The CDR3, as DNA: TGCAGCGCCAAGCCATACCTCCTGACAGGACAAGAGATCCAGTACTTC.

Points on this clonotype: Germline and junction disagree at one end, which may indicate a read error. The V call is TRBV11-1, the J call TRBJ2-1, with no clear D. This CDR3 contains 14 residues. The V gene's germline CDR1 is SGHAT and CDR2 FQDESV (reference sequence). In DNA form, the CDR3 reads TGTCCCAGCAGCCAACAGTCGGCGAGAGGTGCGCAGTTCTTC. Translating it yields CPSSQQSARGAQFF.

This clonotype was detected many times. The chain uses TRBV6-2 or TRBV6-3 and TRBJ2-2; 13 bases fit TRBD2. In germline, CDR1 is MNHEY, CDR2 SVGEGT. V shed 5 bases and J 6 bases; nucleotides not matched to a gene: 6. The CDR3 extends over 16 amino acids. The chain's CDR3 is CASSLGLAGVSGELFF. The CDR3 DNA follows: TGTGCCAGCAGTCTAGGACTAGCGGGAGTATCCGGGGAGCTGTTTTTT.

A note on this clonotype: One junction end disagrees with the germline gene, perhaps due to a read error. The chain employs TRBV29-1 and TRBJ1-3; D is unclear. Germline lookup yields CDR1 SQVTM and CDR2 ANQGSEA. The length of the CDR3 is 12 residues. For the CDR3, the DNA is TGCAGTGTTGAAGTCCTCGGAAACACCATATATTTT. Residues: CSVEVLGNTIYF.

The CDR3 DNA reads as TGTGCTGGCAGCTTGTTTGGTGGAAACGAGCAGTACTTC. Residues: CAGSLFGGNEQYF. The V call is TRBV11-1, the J call TRBJ2-7; D not certain. Per germline, CDR1 SGHAT and CDR2 FQDESV (reference sequence). CDR3 length: 13 residues.

With regard to this clonotype: An end of the junction does not agree with germline; a read error may underlie this. The chain combines TRBV20-1 with TRBJ2-3, with 10 bases that match TRBD2. Germline loops: CDR1 DFQATT, CDR2 SNEGSKA (reference sequence). The CDR3 length is 13 residues. CDR3 nucleotides: TGCAGAGCTATTAGCGGGGGGACCCTAGGGCAGTATTTT. This sequence encodes CRAISGGTLGQYF.